The 2 T cell receptor beta chains below were found in one sample sequenced in a study of cytomegalovirus exposure and HLA in healthy donors. Some clones are missing from TCRdb's copy, which holds only in-frame ones; the method was immunoSEQ multiplex PCR. The repertoire holds about 130,000 clones, with 89% as singletons. The specimen was PBMCs. These receptor sequences come from a woman aged 18-35 years in good health and CMV-seronegative.

J is TRBJ2-5 and V is TRBV5-1; 10 nucleotides align to TRBD1. CDR3 length: 15 amino acids. Germline V gene lookup returns CDR1 SGHRS and CDR2 YFSETQ. The J segment lost 5 bases and the V segment lost 4 bases, leaving 8 bases of the junction unmatched. CDR3 DNA sequence: TGCGCCAGCAGCCCGACAGGGGGCCCGTGGGAGACCCAGTACTTC. Its protein product is CASSPTGGPWETQYF.

In its sample, this clone was seen once. This chain connects TRBV4-1 to TRBJ2-5; 9 bases are shared with TRBD1. The CDR3 consists of 16 residues. V was pared by 1 base and J by 5 bases, with 8 bases of the junction left unmatched. Germline V gives CDR1 MGHRA, CDR2 YSYEKL. The CDR3 nucleotides are TGCGCCAGCAGCCAAGGGGGGACAGGGAGAGGGGAGACCCAGTACTTC. Translation gives CASSQGGTGRGETQYF.